These 11 T cell receptor beta chains came from one sample sequenced in a study of cytomegalovirus exposure and HLA in healthy donors. Primers: 60 Vbeta forward and 13 Jbeta reverse. Sequenced by immunoSEQ multiplex PCR; TCRdb stores in-frame clones only, minus some. The sample records roughly 150,000 clones, around 70% being singletons. Sequencing was carried out using PBMCs. These receptors originate from a woman under 40 in good health and CMV-seronegative.

This sequence joins TRBV4-1 and TRBJ2-5; TRBD1 might be the D (6 bases). The germline CDR1 and CDR2 sequences are MGHRA and YSYEKL. Trimming removed 0 bases from V and 0 bases from J, with 20 bases in between. The CDR3 spans 19 residues. CDR3 protein: CASSQDPLIPGTNQETQYF. As DNA, the CDR3 is TGCGCCAGCAGCCAAGATCCACTTATACCCGGGACAAACCAAGAGACCCAGTACTTC.

The CDR3 nucleotides are TGTGCCAGCAGTTCAGGCCTCAACACCGGGGAGCTGTTTTTT. Translating it yields CASSSGLNTGELFF. J is TRBJ2-2 and V is TRBV6-6; D not certain. CDR3 size: 14 residues. CDR1 and CDR2 from the germline V gene are MNHNY and SVGAGI (reference sequence). V dropped 4 bases and J dropped 2 bases, with 8 bases sitting between them.

The chain recombines TRBV29-1 with TRBJ2-7; a possible D gene is TRBD2 (7 bases). CDR3 size: 14 residues. CDR1 and CDR2 from the germline V gene are SQVTM and ANQGSEA. The ends were cut back, 4 bases at V and 9 bases at J, with 22 bases in the middle. The CDR3, as DNA: TGCAGCGTTGTCGCTAGCGACAGGTTAGCGGGGCAGTACTTC. The encoded protein is CSVVASDRLAGQYF.

The gene calls are TRBV7-9 and TRBJ2-2; tentatively, D is TRBD2 (6 bases). Trimming took off 3 bases at V and 4 bases at J, with 6 bases between the two ends. Per germline, CDR1 SEHNR and CDR2 FQNEAQ (reference sequence). The CDR3 loop spans 13 amino acids. The CDR3 bases are TGTGCCAGCAGCTTGGGGGGCACCGGGGAGCTGTTTTTT. Amino acid sequence: CASSLGGTGELFF.

The chain combines TRBV19 with TRBJ2-2; tentatively, D is TRBD2 (5 bases). The V end was cut by 2 bases, the J end by 6 bases, with 16 bases between. CDR1 is LNHDA and CDR2 is SQIVND in the germline V gene (reference sequence). The CDR3 spans 16 residues. As DNA, the CDR3 is TGTGCCAGTAGTATACAAGTCTTACGGAGGCCCGGGGAGCTGTTTTTT. It encodes CASSIQVLRRPGELFF.

This rearrangement joins TRBV7-3 to TRBJ2-7, with 12 bases fitting TRBD2. With V trimmed by 5 bases and J by 4 bases, 12 bases remained unmatched. Germline CDR1 and CDR2: SGHTA and FQGTGA. The CDR3 is 17 residues long. CDR3 residues: CASSLLLAGGSRYEQYF. The CDR3 bases are TGTGCCAGCAGCCTTTTACTAGCGGGAGGTTCAAGGTACGAGCAGTACTTC.

J is TRBJ1-5 and V is TRBV1; the DNA was not used to check the table's D call, TRBD1. TRBV1 is a pseudogene segment. The CDR3 covers 16 residues. In DNA form, the CDR3 reads TGCACCAGCAGGCCGGGCGGGACAGGGGGTTATCAGCCCCAGCATTTT. Protein: CTSRPGGTGGYQPQHF.

The chain is built from TRBV28 and TRBJ2-5; no clear D gene. Germline lookup yields CDR1 MDHEN and CDR2 SYDVKM. Deletions cut 2 bases from V and 5 bases from J, with 9 bases between. The CDR3 extends over 13 amino acids. CDR3 in amino acids: CASSLGQRETQYF. The CDR3 region has the DNA TGTGCCAGCAGTTTAGGCCAGAGGGAGACCCAGTACTTC.

The CDR3 bases are TGTGCCAGCAGCGTTGGGCAGCACTATGGCTACACCTTC. Amino acid sequence: CASSVGQHYGYTF. The chain carries TRBV9 and TRBJ1-2; D is unclear. This CDR3 has 13 amino acids. Germline V gene data show CDR1 as SGDLS and CDR2 as YYNGEE. V shed 2 bases and J shed 3 bases, with 8 bases lying between them. Drawing the rest from reference TRBV9 and TRBJ1-2, the complete variable domain is DSGVTQTPKHLITATGQRVTLRCSPRSGDLSVYWYQQSLDQGLQFLIQYYNGEERAKGNILERFSAQQFPDLHSELNLSSLELGDSALYFCASSVGQHYGYTFGSGTRLTVV.

The chain is built from TRBV6-5 and TRBJ1-1; no clear D gene. Germline V gene data show CDR1 as MNHEY and CDR2 as SVGAGI. V was trimmed by 0 bases and J by 10 bases, leaving 18 bases between them. CDR3 length equals 15 residues. CDR3 in DNA: TGTGCCAGCAGTTACTCGAGTGCTTGGAGGGAGCTAGCTTTCTTT. It codes for CASSYSSAWRELAFF.

The chain joins TRBV29-1 to TRBJ2-5; 14 bases match TRBD2. The V gene end was trimmed by 6 bases and the J gene end by 11 bases; junction bases not matched to a gene: 11. The CDR3 covers 14 residues. CDR1 and CDR2 from the germline V gene are SQVTM and ANQGSEA. In DNA form, the CDR3 reads TGCAGCGTCAAAGGACTAGCGGGGGGCCTGGAGCAGTACTTC. Residues: CSVKGLAGGLEQYF.